This TCR beta chain comes out of a study of blood T cell repertoires in COVID-19. Per the germline V gene, CDR1 is WSHSY and CDR2 is SAAADI. This CDR3 comprises 13 residues. The V gene lost 4 bases and the J gene lost 2 bases, with 6 bases spanning the gap. The data were produced by immunoSEQ multiplex PCR, yet TCRdb's version contains in-frame clones alone and is incomplete. The sample has more than 200,000 clones, 88% seen once. The specimen was peripheral blood. The clonotype originates from a woman aged 55-70 years with acute or convalescent COVID-19. The chain combines TRBV10-2 with TRBJ1-5; maybe TRBD1 (6 bases). CDR3 sequence: CASSGQGNQPQHF. CDR3 bases: TGCGCCAGCAGTGGACAGGGCAATCAGCCCCAGCATTTT.